This TCR beta chain was recovered during a study of cytomegalovirus exposure and HLA in healthy donors. Looking at the study overall: The same platform was used for the 110 or so validation repertoires and the approximately 670 first-cohort repertoires, a later analysis reported. Overall study results and limits: In vitro confirmation showed three CMV-associated chains to be CMV antigen specific. Many donors carried some public TCRs, although rarity characterized most TCR sequences.

About this clone itself: Its target is unknown.

TCRdb keeps only in-frame clones here, not all; method: immunoSEQ multiplex PCR. The repertoire includes roughly 300,000 clones, 85% to 90% of them detected once, and over 0.7% sits in the top ten. While the first cohort had 500 to 700 subjects, the donors belonged to the separate validation cohort of roughly 120 subjects. The clonotype originates from a woman under 30 in good health and CMV-seronegative. The sample consisted of PBMCs.

The CDR3 region has the DNA TGCAGCGCCCTGCACCTGGCAATACCCACAGATACGCAGTATTTT. It encodes CSALHLAIPTDTQYF. The genes are TRBV29-1 and TRBJ2-3; D call uncertain. Per the germline V gene, CDR1 is SQVTM and CDR2 is ANQGSEA. V was pared by 7 bases and J by 2 bases, with 19 bases between. CDR3 length equals 15 residues.